The entry below describes one TCR beta chain. Its target antigen remains unknown. No quality values exist for individual bases; no much larger clone is one base distant. The sample is drawn from a study of cytomegalovirus exposure and HLA in healthy donors (TCRdb year 2017). Study-wide context: An earlier analysis of approximately 590 of the donors reported roughly 270 Gb of sequence data and 100 million to 130 million unique TCR beta sequences from 150 million to 200 million T cells. To decide whether each TCR beta V gene segment behaved as functional or pseudogenic, an earlier analysis of some 600 of the donors relied on high-throughput TCR beta sequencing. A later analysis re-examined previously published TCR beta repertoires from more than 600 donors and added high-resolution HLA genotyping to investigate patterns of TCR occurrence. The study used immunosequencing to profile the T cell repertoires of approximately 690 subjects and linked those repertoires to cytomegalovirus serostatus. Four to six DR-DQ haplotypes were handled as single units for association and clustering, since linkage in the cohort was strong. The number of typed donors differed by locus: 629-630 for A, B, C, DRB1 and DQB1; approximately 520 for DQA1; about 600 for DPA1; and roughly 450 for DPB1. Every discovery cohort repertoire had been produced on one sequencing platform. The study aimed to test whether cataloging public T cell receptors could reveal signatures of past pathogen exposure. Genome-wide SNP genotypes for about three fifths of the roughly 670 donors were used in a later genetic analysis, which treated that subset as a discovery cohort. An early release covering over 500 HLA-typed donors comprised around 300 gigabases of sequencing data and roughly 86 million unique TCR sequences. The later analysis used no new phenotypic data to find candidate immune exposures, relying instead on TCR beta sequences and their occurrence across donors. Across some 400 genotyped donors of the cohort, an average of roughly 230,000 unique TCR beta nucleotide sequences per donor were sequenced, and roughly a sixth of those sequences were non-productive. Donor age, sex, ethnicity and CMV serostatus were compiled together with the repertoire data. Both class I and class II loci were covered by HLA typing, at four-digit resolution. Among the roughly 380 genotyped donors, under 90% belonged to the genetic ancestry cluster associated with self-reported Caucasian donors. To predict cytomegalovirus infection status, the study combined high-throughput TCR immunosequencing, statistical association of individual TCRs with disease status, and machine learning. A separate validation cohort of 100 to 150 different subjects was used in addition to the approximately 610-subject first cohort. Overall study results and their limits: Specific HLA alleles were associated with 16,951 TCR beta sequences at a false discovery rate of 0.05 in a later analysis. According to a later analysis, most CMV-associated TCR beta chains appeared to be HLA-restricted, and the HLA associations seemed to be driven largely by CMV exposure. In a later analysis, several top co-occurrence clusters were reported to appear linked to parvovirus B19, influenza, CMV and Epstein-Barr virus. A later genetic analysis reported fewer N-insertions in productive TCRs among donors in an Asian-associated ancestry cluster than the roughly 620-donor mean. The presence/absence analyses assumed that sequencing depth was roughly uniform across donors, and that assumption may not be true. Broadly in line with IMGT annotations, most TCR beta V segments showed up in productive rearrangements about 87% or about 30% of the time in an earlier analysis of 450 to 600 of the donors. This cohort had only TCR beta chains sequenced, and the lack of alpha or paired-chain data limited which features could be detected. In a later analysis, HLA-associated TCR beta chains were found to be more clonally expanded and to have lower generation probabilities than equally common non-associated chains. Because some donors lacked HLA typing at each locus, the association tests relied only on the typed subset. A few of the identified cytomegalovirus-associated TCR beta chains were confirmed in vitro to be specific for cytomegalovirus antigens. In a later analysis, TCR association rates were found to vary across HLA loci, with the most associated TCRs seen for DRB1 alleles and the fewest for HLA-C alleles. In a later genetic analysis, a missense DCLRE1C variant was associated with V-gene and J-gene trimming of TCR beta chains, and the association was replicated in an independent cohort. A further reported finding was that TCR beta sequences accurately predicted the HLA-A and HLA-B alleles for most subjects in the first cohort. Because counts were too low, about 18 rarely observed V segments, including chromosome 9 orphons, were excluded from the earlier analysis of around 640 of the donors. Strong co-occurrence of HLA alleles, especially DR and DQ, made assigning TCR associations to individual alleles difficult. The study listed 164 TCR beta chains as associated with cytomegalovirus. According to the authors, the approach could potentially be generalized to other disease states and immunological phenotypes. A cluster of highly shared sequence variants was judged likely to represent a technical artifact of the sequencing pipeline. While some public TCRs were present in many individuals, most TCR sequences turned up only very rarely across donors. The classifier was reported to diagnose cytomegalovirus status with high specificity and sensitivity in both the original cohort and the validation cohort. Linkage disequilibrium might explain the correlated functional status among segregating V segments, but an unknown experimental factor could not be ruled out. CMV serostatus was the only immune exposure information available for the cohort.

The cohort was made up of around 720 healthy bone marrow donors. At the time of sampling, every cohort member was nominally healthy, though immune exposures that went unrecorded were likely present. The donor was CMV seronegative and belonged to the group of around 400 seronegative cohort members. Each donor provided a peripheral blood sample, and peripheral blood mononuclear cells were used for TCR beta sequencing. Genomic DNA extraction from the blood cell samples was performed with the Qiagen DNeasy Blood Extraction Kit. The receptor library was made with the immunoSEQ multiplex PCR assay. For the multiplex PCR, a mixture combining 60 forward primers for TCR Vbeta segments and 13 reverse primers for TCR Jbeta segments was used. The CDR3 region of rearranged TCR beta genes was amplified from genomic DNA by a multiplex PCR assay. Amplified TCR beta libraries were sequenced as 87-base-pair reads on the Illumina HiSeq System. From the authors' description of their analysis: In a later analysis, 70 million to 95 million unique TCR beta chains were counted across the 500 to 850 repertoires, and approximately 11 million of these chains were shared by at least two donors. To remove PCR and sequencing errors, raw reads were error-corrected and collapsed into unique sequences using a nearest-neighbor algorithm that merged closely related sequences. V, D and J gene segments were assigned by aligning CDR3 sequences to IMGT reference sequences. For a sequence to be retained, a match of at least six nucleotides was required to both a V gene segment and a J gene segment. A rearrangement was called productive if the CDR3 had no stop codons and remained in frame with V and J, and every other rearrangement was called non-productive. CDR3 was defined by IMGT convention, running from the second conserved V-encoded cysteine to the conserved J-encoded phenylalanine. The earlier analysis of about 590 of the donors excluded sequences that lacked an unambiguous match to a single V gene segment. In an earlier analysis of about 590 of the donors, a V segment was called functional when productive rearrangements were above 56.7%, and segregating when the standard deviation between donors exceeded 5%. A statistical classification framework was developed to diagnose cytomegalovirus status using the catalog of TCR beta chain sequences. V and J gene assignment, in a later analysis, came from comparing TCR nucleotide sequences with IMGT/GENE-DB human TR gene sequences. In a later analysis, CDR3 sequences and most-parsimonious VDJ recombination scenarios were assigned using the TCRdist pipeline. In a later analysis, each TCR beta chain was defined by its CDR3 amino acid sequence together with its V-gene family, and reads without a unique V-gene family were excluded. To address suspected cross-contamination and a sequencing artifact, a later analysis removed a few hundred highly shared, low-generation-probability nucleotide sequences. In a later analysis, a clonal expansion index for each public chain was calculated from normalized within-repertoire ranks of inferred template counts. In a later analysis, generation probabilities were computed with a VDJ recombination model fitted to out-of-frame rearrangements, and the resulting probabilities were checked against IGoR. A later analysis scored TCR-TCR, TCR-HLA and TCR-CMV co-occurrence with hypergeometric tests, applying a repertoire-size bias correction to TCR pairs. In a later analysis, false discovery rates were estimated by permuting HLA or CMV assignments 20 times. In a later analysis, co-occurring TCRs were grouped using DBSCAN, and TCRdist sequence similarity was added for clustering within HLA-allele-positive subsets. Repertoires with fewer than 30,000 or more than 120,000 public chains were left out of co-occurrence clustering, as were about 5 repertoires with anomalous nucleotide sharing. Imported from immuneACCESS, the table was reduced by TCRdb to in-frame sequences with V and J called. These copies leave out some clones; in studies compared against another copy, an unresolved V gene accounts for under half, and the cause of the remainder is not known. Clone size and V and J calls were adopted from that table, with D and trimming inferred from the DNA. Present in this sample are about 150,000 clones, around 68% of which were seen just once. Roughly 2% of the sample goes to the ten largest clones.

The receptor's source is a young man in good health and CMV-seronegative. What was sequenced was PBMCs.

For the CDR3, the sequence is CASSHGTGQWEQYF. The sequenced DNA is TGCGCCAGCAGCCACGGGACAGGCCAGTGGGAGCAGTACTTC. Here the chain combines TRBV4-3 and TRBJ2-5; TRBD1 aligns with 8 central bases. The CDR3 covers 14 residues, taking in both the cysteine and the phenylalanine. The read is trimmed to its CDR3 DNA, 42 bases read in frame from base 1. After removal of 3 bases from V and 11 bases from J, the junction retains 11 bases not matched to a gene. CDR1 LGHNA and CDR2 YSLEER were looked up in the germline V gene.